This T cell receptor (beta chain) was sequenced in a study of blood T cells in healthy people across ages. Study results and limitations: It was found that TCR beta diversity correlated strongly with the percentage of naive T cells.

This clonotype has just a few counts. Its antigen is as yet unknown. Then a second PCR, running about 7 to 11 cycles, was carried out with a sample-barcoded 5' primer and a J-beta primer mix. TCRdb itself ran the 5' RACE reads through MiXCR, one entry per CDR3 protein. The table lists 450,000 to 600,000 distinct CDR3 sequences, about a quarter of them singletons. The same specimen was also included in a second study, on T cells of mothers and their children.

Specimen: blood. This clonotype was sampled from a boy between 2 and 10 years old in good health.

The CDR3 here is CASSPHRWAGNSNQPQHF. CDR3 coding DNA: TGTGCCAGCAGCCCACACCGGTGGGCGGGCAATAGCAATCAGCCCCAGCATTTT. V and J are TRBV7-6 and TRBJ1-5, with unresolved D. V lost 5 bases and J lost 0, with 20 bases in between. The germline CDR1 and CDR2 sequences are SGHVS and FNYEAQ. This CDR3 has 18 amino acids.